What follows are 7 T cell receptor beta chains derived from one specimen sequenced in a study of T cells in Graves' hyperthyroidism and ophthalmopathy. Amplified TCR beta CDR3 regions derived from RNA transcripts. TCR CDR3 regions were first amplified by RT-PCR with HTBI primers. Each CDR3 protein gets one entry after TCRdb re-called the multiplex PCR reads with MiXCR. The data show roughly 500,000 distinct CDR3 sequences, 20% to 25% seen once. The sample was blood. Every receptor here comes from a woman in her 70s with Graves' ophthalmopathy.

This chain uses TRBV6-1 with TRBJ1-6, with D uncertain. Trimming pared 2 bases from V and 6 bases from J, leaving 8 bases between. This CDR3 is built from 14 residues. Germline V gene data show CDR1 as MNHNS and CDR2 as SASEGT. The CDR3 loop reads CASSEKTANSPLHF. CDR3 sequence (DNA): TGTGCCAGCAGTGAAAAAACCGCTAATTCACCCCTCCACTTT.

This clonotype was counted a few times. J is TRBJ1-1 and V is TRBV7-8; D not certain. The CDR3 has 15 amino acids. Germline lookup yields CDR1 SGHVS and CDR2 FQNEAQ. Between the trimmed V and J ends, which lost 5 bases and 1 base, there was a span of 14 bases. Here the CDR3 reads CASSQKTRTNTEAFF. CDR3 DNA sequence: TGTGCCAGCAGCCAGAAGACAAGAACGAACACTGAAGCTTTCTTT.

The genes are TRBV6-1 and TRBJ2-1; tentatively, D is TRBD1 (5 bases). CDR3 length equals 14 residues. Germline V gives CDR1 MNHNS, CDR2 SASEGT. The V gene lost 8 bases and the J gene lost 0 bases, with 11 bases spanning the gap. The CDR3: CASLGPSSYNEQFF. The CDR3 DNA reads TGTGCCAGCCTGGGGCCCAGCTCCTACAATGAGCAGTTCTTC.

This rearrangement joins TRBV19 to TRBJ2-6; D is possibly TRBD1 (5 bases). This CDR3 is built from 18 residues. Trimming pared 7 bases from V and 0 bases from J, leaving 19 bases between. Looked up from germline, CDR1 is LNHDA and CDR2 is SQIVND (reference sequence). The CDR3 nucleotides are TGTGCCAGTAACCCAGAATGGACAAGTAGCTCTGGGGCCAACGTCCTGACTTTC. This codes for CASNPEWTSSSGANVLTF.

The chain combines TRBV9 with TRBJ2-1; the D is unclear. The CDR3 runs to 15 residues. V dropped 0 bases and J dropped 3 bases, with 10 bases sitting between them. Germline CDR1 reads SGDLS; CDR2 reads YYNGEE. In DNA form, the CDR3 reads TGTGCCAGCAGCGTAGCCGGACCGTTCTACAATGAGCAGTTCTTC. Its protein is CASSVAGPFYNEQFF.

V gene TRBV18 combines with J gene TRBJ1-1; TRBD1 matches 8 bases. V was pared by 7 bases and J by 3 bases, with 7 bases of the junction left unmatched. Germline-derived CDR1 and CDR2 are KGHSH and LQKENI. The CDR3 covers 14 residues. The CDR3 DNA sequence: TGTGCCAGCTTAGACAGGGGAGCGGACACTGAAGCTTTCTTT. It is translated as CASLDRGADTEAFF.

A remark on this clonotype: A single base separates this from a much larger clone, so it may be a read error. V usage is TRBV2 and J usage is TRBJ1-1; D perhaps matches TRBD1 (5 bases). Germline loops: CDR1 SNHLY, CDR2 FYNNEI. Trimming left V 4 bases short and J 3 bases short, with 21 bases between. The length of the CDR3 is 17 residues. The CDR3 reads CASSGSLMGRKDTEAFF. The DNA of the CDR3 is TGTGCCAGCAGTGGCAGCTTGATGGGACGGAAGGACACTGAAGCTTTCTTT.